This T cell receptor (beta chain) was retrieved from a study of T cell responses to AZD1222 COVID-19 vaccine. V was pared by 7 bases and J by 0 bases, with 9 bases of the junction left unmatched. From germline, CDR1 is MNHNY and CDR2 SVGAGI (reference sequence). The CDR3 contains 16 residues. Sequenced by immunoSEQ multiplex PCR; TCRdb stores in-frame clones only, minus some. The sample includes 150,000 to 160,000 clones, roughly 90% of them seen just once. Whole-study findings and limits: There were vaccine-associated CD4 TCRs across spike, dominant at 160-218 and 743-854. Recipients of two AZD1222 doses showed rising Spike-specific TCR breadth and depth. The donor cohort was predominantly white British with a female majority, and clonal diversity may have been underestimated.

Worth noting for this clone: Its antigen is not known.

This clonotype was sampled from an adult in good health. Sequencing used peripheral blood, obtained on day 0 of MenACWY control vaccination. V is TRBV6-6 and J is TRBJ1-5; 7 nucleotides align to TRBD1. CDR3 nucleotides: TGTGCCAGCACGCAAACCGGGACAGTTAGCAATCAGCCCCAGCATTTT. This encodes CASTQTGTVSNQPQHF.